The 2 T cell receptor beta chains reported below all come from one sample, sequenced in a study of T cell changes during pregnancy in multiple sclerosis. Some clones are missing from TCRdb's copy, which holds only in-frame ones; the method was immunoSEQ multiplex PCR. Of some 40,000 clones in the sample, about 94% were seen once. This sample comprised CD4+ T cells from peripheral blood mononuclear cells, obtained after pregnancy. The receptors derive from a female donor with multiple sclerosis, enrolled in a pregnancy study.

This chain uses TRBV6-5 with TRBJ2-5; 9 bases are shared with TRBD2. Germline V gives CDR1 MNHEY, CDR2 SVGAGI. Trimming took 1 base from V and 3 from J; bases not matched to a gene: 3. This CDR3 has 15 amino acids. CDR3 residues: CASSYWAGGEETQYF. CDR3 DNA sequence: TGTGCCAGCAGTTACTGGGCGGGGGGGGAAGAGACCCAGTACTTC.

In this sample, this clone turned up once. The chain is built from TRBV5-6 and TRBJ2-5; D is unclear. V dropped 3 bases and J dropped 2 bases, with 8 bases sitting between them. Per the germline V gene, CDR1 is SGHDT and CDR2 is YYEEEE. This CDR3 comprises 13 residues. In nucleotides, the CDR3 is TGTGCCAGCAGCTCTGAGCCTCAAGAGACCCAGTACTTC. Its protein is CASSSEPQETQYF. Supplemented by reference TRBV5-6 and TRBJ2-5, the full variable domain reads DAGVTQSPTHLIKTRGQQVTLRCSPKSGHDTVSWYQQALGQGPQFIFQYYEEEERQRGNFPDRFSGHQFPNYSSELNVNALLLGDSALYLCASSSEPQETQYFGPGTRLLVL.